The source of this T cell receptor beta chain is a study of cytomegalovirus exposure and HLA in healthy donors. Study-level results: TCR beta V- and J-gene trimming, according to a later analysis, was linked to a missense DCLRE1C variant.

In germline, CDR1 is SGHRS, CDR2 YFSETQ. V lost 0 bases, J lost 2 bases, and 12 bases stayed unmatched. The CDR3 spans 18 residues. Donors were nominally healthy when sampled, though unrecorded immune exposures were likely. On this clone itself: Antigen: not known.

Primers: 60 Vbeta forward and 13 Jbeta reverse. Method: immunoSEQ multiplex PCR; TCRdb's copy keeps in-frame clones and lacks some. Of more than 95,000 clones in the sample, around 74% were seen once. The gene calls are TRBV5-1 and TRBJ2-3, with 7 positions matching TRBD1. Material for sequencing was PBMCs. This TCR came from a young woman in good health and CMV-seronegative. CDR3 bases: TGCGCCAGCAGCTTGGAACCAGGGGGTTACTCCCCCACAGATACGCAGTATTTT. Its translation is CASSLEPGGYSPTDTQYF.